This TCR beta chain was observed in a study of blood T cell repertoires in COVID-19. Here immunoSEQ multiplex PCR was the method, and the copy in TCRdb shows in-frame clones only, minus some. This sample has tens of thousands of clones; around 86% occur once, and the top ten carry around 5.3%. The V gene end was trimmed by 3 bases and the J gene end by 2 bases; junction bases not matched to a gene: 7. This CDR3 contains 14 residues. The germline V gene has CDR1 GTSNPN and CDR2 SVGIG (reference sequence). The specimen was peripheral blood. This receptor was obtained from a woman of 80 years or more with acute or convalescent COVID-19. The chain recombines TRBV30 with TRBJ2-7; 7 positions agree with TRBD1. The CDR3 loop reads CAWSPDRPTYEQYF. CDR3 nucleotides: TGTGCCTGGAGCCCGGACAGGCCTACCTACGAGCAGTACTTC.